These T cell receptor beta chains were read from a single sample in a study of shared clonotypes between healthy human individuals. Profiled with immunoSEQ multiplex PCR; TCRdb holds only in-frame clones, not every one. The sample consists of over 400,000 clones, roughly 95% of them appearing once. The specimen was naive CD4+ T cells sorted from blood. The receptor source for this set is a woman aged 25 to 39 in good health. Both conserved end residues are part of each CDR3. The D gene is left open where the match is weak. Rows may omit the clone size; those that give it use once, few, many or a size class.

clone size	D gene	V gene	J gene	CDR3 length	CDR3 protein	CDR3 DNA
NA	NA	TRBV15	TRBJ2-2	16	CATSYRPNANTGELFF	TGTGCCACCAGCTATAGACCCAACGCGAACACCGGGGAGCTGTTTTTT
NA	NA	TRBV27	TRBJ1-2	14	CASRLLESNYGYTF	TGTGCCAGCAGATTGCTTGAGTCCAACTATGGCTACACCTTC
NA	TRBD1	TRBV27	TRBJ1-2	14	CASSLRGPSYGYTF	TGTGCCAGCAGTTTGAGGGGGCCCAGCTATGGCTACACCTTC
NA	NA	TRBV28	TRBJ1-2	13	CASSSRLTSGYTF	TGTGCCAGCAGCTCAAGACTGACGTCAGGCTACACCTTC
NA	TRBD1	TRBV28	TRBJ1-5	16	CASNQPGQGGGQPQHF	TGTGCCAGCAACCAACCGGGACAGGGCGGGGGGCAGCCCCAGCATTTT
once	NA	TRBV28	TRBJ2-7	17	CASSSSWGGRGGYEQYF	TGTGCCAGCAGTTCCTCGTGGGGGGGGCGCGGTGGCTACGAGCAGTACTTC
NA	NA	TRBV9	TRBJ2-7	15	CASSVADQPSYEQYF	TGTGCCAGCAGCGTAGCGGACCAACCAAGCTACGAGCAGTACTTC
NA	TRBD2	TRBV19	TRBJ2-7	16	CASRATSGTGVREQYF	TGTGCCAGTAGAGCCACTAGCGGGACCGGTGTACGCGAGCAGTACTTC
NA	NA	TRBV11-2	TRBJ1-5	16	CASSLGTGYSNQPQHF	TGTGCCAGCAGCTTAGGCACAGGGTATAGCAATCAGCCCCAGCATTTT
NA	NA	TRBV2	TRBJ2-7	12	CASRDNAYEQYF	TGTGCCAGCCGGGACAATGCCTACGAGCAGTACTTC
NA	NA	TRBV7-6	TRBJ2-2	15	CASSFGAVGTGELFF	TGTGCCAGCAGCTTCGGAGCAGTGGGTACCGGGGAGCTGTTTTTT
NA	NA	TRBV28	TRBJ2-7	12	CASSLGGSEQYF	TGTGCCAGCAGTTTAGGAGGGAGCGAGCAGTACTTC
NA	NA	TRBV18	TRBJ1-1	19	CASSKTTGTNQGSNTEAFF	TGTGCCAGCTCGAAGACTACCGGGACAAACCAGGGGAGTAACACTGAAGCTTTCTTT
NA	TRBD1	TRBV18	TRBJ1-4	15	CASSPQGAQDEKLFF	TGTGCCAGCTCACCCCAGGGGGCGCAAGATGAAAAACTGTTTTTT
NA	NA	TRBV7-9	TRBJ1-3	19	CASSLNWGLQGFSGNTIYF	TGTGCCAGCAGCTTAAACTGGGGCCTCCAGGGCTTCTCTGGAAACACCATATATTTT
NA	NA	TRBV4-1	TRBJ2-3	17	CASSQRGSRLSTDTQYF	TGCGCCAGCAGCCAGAGGGGGTCCCGATTAAGCACAGATACGCAGTATTTT
NA	NA	TRBV7-2	TRBJ2-7	16	CASSLGGRQSSYEQYF	TGTGCCAGCAGCTTAGGGGGTAGGCAGAGCTCCTACGAGCAGTACTTC
NA	NA	TRBV9	TRBJ2-1	15	CASSVAGLSYNEQFF	TGTGCCAGCAGCGTAGCGGGGCTTTCCTACAATGAGCAGTTCTTC
once	TRBD2	TRBV18	TRBJ2-1	15	CASSSGTSGSNEQFF	TGTGCCAGCTCATCCGGGACTAGCGGGAGCAATGAGCAGTTCTTC
NA	TRBD2	TRBV23-1	TRBJ2-7	18	CASGGGRGRPGTPYEQYF	TGCGCCAGCGGTGGAGGGAGGGGTCGACCCGGGACCCCCTACGAGCAGTACTTC
NA	TRBD1	TRBV11-2	TRBJ2-7	15	CASSRPGQGTYEQYF	TGTGCCAGCAGCCGCCCGGGACAGGGGACTTACGAGCAGTACTTC
once	NA	TRBV7-3	TRBJ2-1	15	CASRFRASLGDEQFF	TGTGCCAGCAGATTCCGGGCCTCCCTTGGGGATGAGCAGTTCTTC
few	NA	TRBV16	TRBJ1-2	11	CASSPEGGYTF	TGTGCCAGCAGCCCGGAGGGTGGCTACACCTTC
NA	TRBD2	TRBV27	TRBJ2-7	16	CASRTGTSGSSYEQYF	TGTGCCAGCAGGACCGGGACTAGCGGAAGCTCCTACGAGCAGTACTTC
NA	TRBD1	TRBV5-1	TRBJ2-7	15	CASSTGTGYPIEQYF	TGCGCCAGCAGCACCGGGACAGGGTATCCTATCGAGCAGTACTTC
NA	NA	TRBV7-9	TRBJ1-1	12	CASSLASAQGVF	TGTGCCAGCAGCTTAGCGTCGGCACAAGGAGTCTTT
once	NA	TRBV28	TRBJ1-4	16	CASSSPPGEAFEKLFF	TGTGCCAGCAGCTCCCCCCCAGGGGAAGCATTTGAAAAACTGTTTTTT
NA	NA	TRBV27	TRBJ2-1	15	CASSRGLGKDNEQFF	TGTGCCAGCAGTCGAGGACTGGGGAAAGACAATGAGCAGTTCTTC